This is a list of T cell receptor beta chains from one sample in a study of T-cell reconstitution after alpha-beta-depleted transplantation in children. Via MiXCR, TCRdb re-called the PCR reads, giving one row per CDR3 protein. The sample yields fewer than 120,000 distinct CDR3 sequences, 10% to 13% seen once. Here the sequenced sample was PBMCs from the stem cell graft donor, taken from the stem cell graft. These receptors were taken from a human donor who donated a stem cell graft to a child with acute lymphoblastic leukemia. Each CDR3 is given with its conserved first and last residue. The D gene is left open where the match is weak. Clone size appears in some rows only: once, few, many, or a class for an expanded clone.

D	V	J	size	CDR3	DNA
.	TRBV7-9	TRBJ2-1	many	CASSLTGAYNEQFF	TGTGCCAGCAGCTTAACCGGGGCCTACAATGAGCAGTTCTTC
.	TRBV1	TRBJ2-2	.	CTSSTSTGELFF	TGCACCAGCAGCACTAGCACCGGGGAGCTGTTTTTT
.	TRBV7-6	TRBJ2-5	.	CASSLAGQSETQYF	TGTGCCAGCAGCTTAGCCGGACAATCGGAGACCCAGTACTTC
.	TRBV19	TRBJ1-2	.	CASRGNDRRYGYTF	TGTGCCAGTAGAGGGAATGACAGGAGGTATGGCTACACCTTC
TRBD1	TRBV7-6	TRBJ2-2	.	CASTLLGTGGAGELFF	TGTGCCAGCACCCTTCTAGGGACAGGGGGTGCCGGGGAGCTGTTTTTT
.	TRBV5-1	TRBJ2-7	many	CASSLELPSYEQYF	TGCGCCAGCAGCTTGGAGCTTCCCTCCTACGAGCAGTACTTC
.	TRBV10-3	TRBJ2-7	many	CAISEVSAAEQYF	TGTGCCATCAGTGAAGTTTCGGCAGCCGAGCAGTACTTC
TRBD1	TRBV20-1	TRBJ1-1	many	CSARGLTGGTEAFF	TGCAGTGCTAGAGGACTAACAGGGGGCACTGAAGCTTTCTTT
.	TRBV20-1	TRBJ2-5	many	CSANRQETQYF	TGCAGTGCCAACCGGCAAGAGACCCAGTACTTC
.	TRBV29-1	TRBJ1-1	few	CSVLTLNTEAFF	TGCAGCGTTCTTACCCTTAACACTGAAGCTTTCTTT
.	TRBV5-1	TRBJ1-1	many	CASSLDVRTEAFF	TGCGCCAGCAGCTTGGACGTTAGGACTGAAGCTTTCTTT
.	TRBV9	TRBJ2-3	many	CASSQTLGSGSDTQYF	TGTGCCAGCAGCCAAACATTGGGGTCCGGGTCAGATACGCAGTATTTT
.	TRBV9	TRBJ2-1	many	CASSVLSRGYEQFF	TGTGCCAGCAGCGTGCTCAGCAGGGGCTATGAGCAGTTCTTC
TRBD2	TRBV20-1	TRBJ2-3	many	CSADLEAGGPTDTQYF	TGCAGTGCTGACCTCGAAGCGGGAGGGCCCACAGATACGCAGTATTTT
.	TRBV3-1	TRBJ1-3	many	CASSPSEARSGNTIYF	TGTGCCAGCAGCCCCAGTGAAGCTCGCTCTGGAAACACCATATATTTT
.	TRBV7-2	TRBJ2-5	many	CASSLDKRQETQYF	TGTGCCAGCAGCTTGGACAAAAGACAAGAGACCCAGTACTTC
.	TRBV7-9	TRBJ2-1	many	CASSLEGWGNEQFF	TGTGCCAGCAGCTTGGAAGGATGGGGCAATGAGCAGTTCTTC
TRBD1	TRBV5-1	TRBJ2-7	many	CASSLTRGPYEQYF	TGCGCCAGCAGCCTCACTAGGGGGCCCTACGAGCAGTACTTC
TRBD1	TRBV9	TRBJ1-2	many	CASSGPNRGDYGYTF	TGTGCCAGCAGCGGGCCCAACAGGGGGGACTATGGCTACACCTTC
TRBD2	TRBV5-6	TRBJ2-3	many	CASSPVGWTSGEVVTDTQYF	TGTGCCAGCAGCCCGGTCGGGTGGACTAGCGGGGAGGTTGTCACAGATACGCAGTATTTT
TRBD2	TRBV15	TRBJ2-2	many	CATSGTSGAGELFF	TGTGCCACCTCCGGGACTAGCGGGGCCGGGGAGCTGTTTTTT
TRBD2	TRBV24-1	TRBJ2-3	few	CATSDRIPTSGSVVGTQYF	TGTGCCACCAGTGACCGGATCCCAACTAGCGGGAGTGTTGTGGGTACGCAGTATTTT
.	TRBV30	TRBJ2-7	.	CAWSEGGYYEQYF	TGTGCCTGGAGTGAGGGGGGATACTACGAGCAGTACTTC
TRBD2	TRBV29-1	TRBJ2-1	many	CSVDQGTSGGGEQFF	TGCAGCGTTGATCAGGGGACTAGCGGGGGAGGTGAGCAGTTCTTC
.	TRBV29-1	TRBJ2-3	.	CSVVAPSSTDTQYF	TGCAGCGTTGTTGCCCCGTCTAGCACAGATACGCAGTATTTT
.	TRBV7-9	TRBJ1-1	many	CASSLEERLGMNTEAFF	TGTGCCAGCAGCTTAGAAGAACGCCTGGGGATGAACACTGAAGCTTTCTTT
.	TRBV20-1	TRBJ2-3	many	CSAIPPGPHQYF	TGCAGTGCTATTCCGCCAGGGCCGCATCAGTATTTT
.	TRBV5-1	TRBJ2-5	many	CASSLGGREETQYF	TGCGCCAGCAGCTTGGGGGGGCGTGAAGAGACCCAGTACTTC